The next 7 T cell receptor beta chains were all read from a single sample in a study of long-term antiretroviral therapy in people with HIV. The assay used was immunoSEQ (version v3.0), run at survey level. Measured with immunoSEQ multiplex PCR; TCRdb has only the in-frame clones, and not every one. Seen here are roughly 30,000 clones, 75% to 90% observed once, and the top ten hold 7.3%. The material was unsorted PBMCs, obtained 0.3 years after starting antiretroviral therapy. These receptors were taken from a man in his forties or fifties with HIV.

The genes are TRBV7-2 and TRBJ1-5; D gene ambiguous. This CDR3 spans 13 amino acids. Germline V gene data show CDR1 as SGHTA and CDR2 as FQGNSA. Trimming removed 8 bases from V and 0 bases from J, with 8 bases in between. The CDR3 sequence is CASSEHSNQPQHF. CDR3 coding DNA: TGTGCCAGCTCCGAACATAGCAATCAGCCCCAGCATTTT.

The J gene is TRBJ1-6, the V gene TRBV10-1, with 9 bases aligning to TRBD1. V lost 11 bases and J lost 8; bases outside the gene matches: 4. The germline CDR1 and CDR2 sequences are WNHNN and SYGVQD (reference sequence). There are 12 residues in the CDR3. CDR3 coding DNA: TGCGCCGGAACAGGGGGCGATTCACCCCTCCACTTT. Translating it yields CAGTGGDSPLHF.

J is TRBJ2-3 and V is TRBV7-9; D gene uncertain. Germline CDR1 and CDR2: SEHNR and FQNEAQ (reference sequence). The ends were cut back, 1 base at V and 5 bases at J, with 1 base in the middle. The CDR3 length is 11 residues. CDR3 in DNA: TGTGCCAGCAGCTTAGAAGATACGCAGTATTTT. The encoded protein is CASSLEDTQYF.

The rearrangement links TRBV7-2 to TRBJ2-7; 7 bases are shared with TRBD1. CDR1 is SGHTA, CDR2 FQGNSA, per germline. With V trimmed by 3 bases and J by 4 bases, 6 bases remained unmatched. The CDR3 runs 14 residues. CDR3 coding DNA: TGTGCCAGCAGCTTCCTAGGGGGCCAATACGAGCAGTACTTC. Its translation: CASSFLGGQYEQYF.

V and J are TRBV7-7 and TRBJ2-1; no definite D call. Germline values: CDR1 SSHAT, CDR2 FNYEAQ (reference sequence). CDR3 length: 13 amino acids. V was pared by 5 bases and J by 2 bases, with 7 bases between. The CDR3 coding sequence is TGTGCCAGCAGCCCAGGACCCTACAATGAGCAGTTCTTC. Protein product: CASSPGPYNEQFF.

The chain links TRBV19 to TRBJ1-5, with TRBD1 matching 10 bases. The CDR3 consists of 15 residues. V was clipped by 3 bases and J by 2 bases; unmatched bases: 1. Per the germline V gene, CDR1 is LNHDA and CDR2 is SQIVND (reference sequence). The CDR3 protein is CASSIGTGGNQPQHF. The DNA for the CDR3 is TGTGCCAGTAGTATTGGGACAGGGGGCAATCAGCCCCAGCATTTT.

About this clone: The same CDR3 is also encoded by other DNA sequences in this sample. V is TRBV5-1 and J is TRBJ2-2, with 10 bases identical to TRBD2. Germline assignment: CDR1 SGHRS and CDR2 YFSETQ. The V gene end was trimmed by 1 base and the J gene end by 1 base; junction bases not matched to a gene: 1. The CDR3 is 16 amino acids. CDR3 nucleotides: TGCGCCAGCAGCTTGTTAGCGGGGGGGAACACCGGGGAGCTGTTTTTT. This encodes CASSLLAGGNTGELFF.